This paragraph covers one TCR beta chain sequence. These data originate in a study of CD8 T cells in Susac syndrome. In germline, CDR1 is LGHNA, CDR2 YNFKEQ. The CDR3 sequence is 14 residues long. V was pared by 1 base and J by 5 bases, with 9 bases between. Random hexamers were used to reverse transcribe an amount of about 0.45 to 1 ug RNA. TCRdb analysed the immunoSEQ multiplex PCR reads with MiXCR anew, one entry per CDR3 protein. This table has about 100,000 distinct CDR3 sequences, nearly 97% appearing once. The rearrangement links TRBV4-2 to TRBJ1-5; D unclear. The sequence came from a human donor with Susac syndrome. The source material was CD8+ T cells from PBMCs. Here the CDR3 reads CASSQVLRYQPQHF. The CDR3 nucleotides read TGTGCCAGCAGCCAAGTCCTTAGATATCAGCCCCAGCATTTT.